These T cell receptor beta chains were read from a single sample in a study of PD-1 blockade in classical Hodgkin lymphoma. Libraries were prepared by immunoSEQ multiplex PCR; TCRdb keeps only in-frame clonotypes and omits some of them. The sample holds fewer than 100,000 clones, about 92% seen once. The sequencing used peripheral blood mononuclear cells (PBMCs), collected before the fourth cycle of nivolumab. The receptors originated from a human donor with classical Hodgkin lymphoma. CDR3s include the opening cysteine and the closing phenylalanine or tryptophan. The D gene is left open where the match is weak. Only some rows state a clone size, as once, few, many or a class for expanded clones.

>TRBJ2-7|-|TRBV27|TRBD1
TGTGCCAGCAGTTTTGGACAGGGATCCTACGAGCAGTACTTC
CASSFGQGSYEQYF
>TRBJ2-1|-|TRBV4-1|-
TGCGCCAGCAGCCAAGCCGAGAGGAGATCCTACAATGAGCAGTTCTTC
CASSQAERRSYNEQFF
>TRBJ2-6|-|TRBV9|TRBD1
TGTGCCAGCAGCATAAGGACAGGTCCCGGGGCCAACGTCCTGACTTTC
CASSIRTGPGANVLTF
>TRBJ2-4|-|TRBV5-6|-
TGTGCCAGCAGCGGCGGGGGCTGGGCCAAAAACATTCAGTACTTC
CASSGGGWAKNIQYF
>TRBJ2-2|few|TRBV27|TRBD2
TGTGCCAGCAGTTCGGGACTAGCGGGAGGGACCGGGGAGCTGTTTTTT
CASSSGLAGGTGELFF
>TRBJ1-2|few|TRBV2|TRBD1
TGTGCCAGCAGATTCGACAGGGCAGGGACCTTC
CASRFDRAGTF
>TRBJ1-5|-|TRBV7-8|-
TGTGCCAGCAGCTTAGTCGGTAGGGATAGCAATCAGCCCCAGCATTTT
CASSLVGRDSNQPQHF
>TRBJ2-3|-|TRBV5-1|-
TGCGCCAGCAGCAGGGACGGAATCACAGATACGCAGTATTTT
CASSRDGITDTQYF
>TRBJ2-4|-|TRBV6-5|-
TGTGCCAGCAGTTACCAGGGTTTCGGCAAAAACATTCAGTACTTC
CASSYQGFGKNIQYF
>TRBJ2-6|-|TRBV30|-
TGTGCCTGGAGGTATGCTGGGGCCAACGTCCTGACTTTC
CAWRYAGANVLTF
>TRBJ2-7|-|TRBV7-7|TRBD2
TGTGCCAGCAGCCCCGCGGGGGGCTCCACCTACGAGCAGTACTTC
CASSPAGGSTYEQYF
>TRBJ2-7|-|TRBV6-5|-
TGTGCCAGCAGTTACGGCAGAATGGCTAGCGAGCAGTACTTC
CASSYGRMASEQYF
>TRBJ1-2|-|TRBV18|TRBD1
TGTGCCAGCTCACCACTAAGAGGACAGGACTATGGCTACACCTTC
CASSPLRGQDYGYTF
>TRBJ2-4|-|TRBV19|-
TGTGCCAGTAGTATATGGGGGACGAAGGCCAAAAACATTCAGTACTTC
CASSIWGTKAKNIQYF
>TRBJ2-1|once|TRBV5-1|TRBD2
TGCGCCAGCAGCTTAGGCGGGGGGGCCCACAATGAGCAGTTCTTC
CASSLGGGAHNEQFF
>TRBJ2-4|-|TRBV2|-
TGTGCCAGCAGGGCTGGAGGGGGAACCAAAAACATTCAGTACTTC
CASRAGGGTKNIQYF
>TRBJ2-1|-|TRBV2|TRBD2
TGTGCCAGCAGCGCTAGCGGGAGCTCCTACAATGAGCAGTTCTTC
CASSASGSSYNEQFF
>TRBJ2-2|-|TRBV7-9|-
TGTGCCAGCAGCTTAGCGTCGGGGACCGCATCCGGGGAGCTGTTTTTT
CASSLASGTASGELFF
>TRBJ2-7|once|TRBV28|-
TGTGCCAGCACATCGGGACAACCGAGCTCCTACGAGCAGTACTTC
CASTSGQPSSYEQYF
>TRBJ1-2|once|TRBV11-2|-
TGTGCCAGCAGCTTAGATTTGTTAGACCCATACTATGGCTACACCTTC
CASSLDLLDPYYGYTF
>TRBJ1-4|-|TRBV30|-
TGTGCCACGACCGTGAATGAAAAACTGTTTTTT
CATTVNEKLFF
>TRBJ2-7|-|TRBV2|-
TGTGCCAGCGGTTCGGCTACACCCTCCTACGAGCAGTACTTC
CASGSATPSYEQYF
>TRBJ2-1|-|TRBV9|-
TGTGCCAGCTCCCTCTACGGGGTGACATACAATGAGCAGTTCTTC
CASSLYGVTYNEQFF
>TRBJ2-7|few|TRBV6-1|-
TGTGCCAGCAGTGAAACAAGAGGGGTAGGGTACGAGCAGTACTTC
CASSETRGVGYEQYF
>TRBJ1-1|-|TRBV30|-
TGTGCCTGGACCCCGGTAGCCGAAGCTTTCTTT
CAWTPVAEAFF
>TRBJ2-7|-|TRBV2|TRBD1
TGTGCCAGCTGCAGCCGGGACAGGGGATCATACGAGCAGTACTTC
CASCSRDRGSYEQYF
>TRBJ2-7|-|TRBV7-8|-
TGTGCCAGCAGCGCCCGACAGTACGAGCAGTACTTC
CASSARQYEQYF
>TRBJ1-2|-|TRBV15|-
TGTGCCACCAGCAGTTCGTTCGGGACACACAACTATGGCTACACCTTC
CATSSSFGTHNYGYTF
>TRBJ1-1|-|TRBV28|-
TGTGCCAGCAGACCCGGGACGGCTGAAGCTTTCTTT
CASRPGTAEAFF
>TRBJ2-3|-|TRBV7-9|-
TGTGCCAGCAGCCCTGTAAGGGCGGTCACAGATACGCAGTATTTT
CASSPVRAVTDTQYF
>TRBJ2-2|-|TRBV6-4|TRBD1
TGTGCCAGCAGACAGGGGGCCACCGGGGAGCTGTTTTTT
CASRQGATGELFF
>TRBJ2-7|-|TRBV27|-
TGTGCCAGCAGTTTACAGGGCGGAAGCTCCTACGAGCAGTACTTC
CASSLQGGSSYEQYF
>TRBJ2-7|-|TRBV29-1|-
TGCAGCGTTGCTTGGGGAGATCCCCCCCTCTACGAGCAGTACTTC
CSVAWGDPPLYEQYF
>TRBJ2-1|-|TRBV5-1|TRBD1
TGCGCCAGCAGCTCGACAGGGCCCCATGAGCAGTTCTTC
CASSSTGPHEQFF
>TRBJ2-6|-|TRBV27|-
TGTGCCAGTTCCTACCTCCCCATTCGGGGGACCAACGTCCTGACTTTC
CASSYLPIRGTNVLTF
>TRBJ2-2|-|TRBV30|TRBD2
TGTGCCTCAACACCCGGGACTACGAACACCGGGGAGCTGTTTTTT
CASTPGTTNTGELFF
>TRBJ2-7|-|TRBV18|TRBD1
TGTGCCAGCTCACGACCACCTGAGGCGGACAGGGGCAAAGAGCAGTACTTC
CASSRPPEADRGKEQYF
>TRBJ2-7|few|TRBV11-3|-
TGTGCCAGCAGCTTTAGGGGCAGTGAGCAGTACTTC
CASSFRGSEQYF
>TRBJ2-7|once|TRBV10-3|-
TGTGCCATCAGTGACCAGGCCAGGTCCTTGTACGAGCAGTACTTC
CAISDQARSLYEQYF
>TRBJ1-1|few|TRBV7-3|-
TGTGCCAGCAGCTTCGGACGGCACACTGAAGCTTTCTTT
CASSFGRHTEAFF
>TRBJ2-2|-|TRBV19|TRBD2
TGTGCCAGTAGTCGGCGGGAGGGTAGCACCGGGGAGCTGTTTTTT
CASSRREGSTGELFF
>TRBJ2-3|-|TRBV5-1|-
TGCGCCAGCAGCATTGGGAGAGATACGCAGTATTTT
CASSIGRDTQYF
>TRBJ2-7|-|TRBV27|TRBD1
TGTGCCAGCAGTTTATCTCCGGACAGGGAGTACGAGCAGTACTTC
CASSLSPDREYEQYF
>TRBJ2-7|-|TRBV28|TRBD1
TGTGCCAGCAGTCACCCCAACAGGGGTGCCCACGAGCAGTACTTC
CASSHPNRGAHEQYF
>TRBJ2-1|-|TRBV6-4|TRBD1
TGTGCCAGCAGTGTTCGGGACAGGGGCAATGAGCAGTTCTTC
CASSVRDRGNEQFF
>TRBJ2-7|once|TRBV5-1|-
TGCGCCAGCAGCTTCGATCTCTCCTACGAGCAGTACTTC
CASSFDLSYEQYF
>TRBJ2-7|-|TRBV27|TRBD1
TGTGCCAGCAGTAGAATTGGGACAGGAGTGACCTACGAGCAGTACTTC
CASSRIGTGVTYEQYF
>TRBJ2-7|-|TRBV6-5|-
TGTGCCAGCACCCCCGGGACTTCCTACGAGCAGTACTTC
CASTPGTSYEQYF
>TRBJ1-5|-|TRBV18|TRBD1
TGTGCCAGCTCACCCGACAGGGTGGGTCAGCCCCAGCATTTT
CASSPDRVGQPQHF
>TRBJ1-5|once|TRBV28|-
TGTGCCAGCAGTTTCCACAGGAGAGGTGAACAGCCCCAGCATTTT
CASSFHRRGEQPQHF
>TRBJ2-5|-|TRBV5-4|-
TGTGCCAGCAGCTCCCAAGAGACCCAGTACTTC
CASSSQETQYF
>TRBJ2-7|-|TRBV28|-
TGTGCCAGCAGTACTCCTAGGGGATCCCTTGGCTACGAGCAGTACTTC
CASSTPRGSLGYEQYF
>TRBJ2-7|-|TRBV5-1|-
TGCGCCAGCAGCTTGAAAGGCATCTACGAGCAGTACTTC
CASSLKGIYEQYF
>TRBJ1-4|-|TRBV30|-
TGTGCCTGGAGTGTTGATCGATCCAAAAAACTGTTTTTT
CAWSVDRSKKLFF
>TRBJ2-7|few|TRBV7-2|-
TGTGCCAGCAGCGGTTTCGTAGCCTCCGGCAACTACGAGCAGTACTTC
CASSGFVASGNYEQYF
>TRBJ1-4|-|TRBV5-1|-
TGCGCCAGCAGCTTAGACAGCCCAACAACTAATGAAAAACTGTTTTTT
CASSLDSPTTNEKLFF
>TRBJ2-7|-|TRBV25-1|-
TGTGCCAGCAGTTCACTATCCTACGAGCAGTACTTC
CASSSLSYEQYF
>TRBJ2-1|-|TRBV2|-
TGTGCCAGCAGTGATGGGCTAGCGGAGCAGTTCTTC
CASSDGLAEQFF
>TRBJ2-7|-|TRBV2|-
TGTGCCAGCAGTGTGGGGAGCTCCCACGAGCAGTACTTC
CASSVGSSHEQYF